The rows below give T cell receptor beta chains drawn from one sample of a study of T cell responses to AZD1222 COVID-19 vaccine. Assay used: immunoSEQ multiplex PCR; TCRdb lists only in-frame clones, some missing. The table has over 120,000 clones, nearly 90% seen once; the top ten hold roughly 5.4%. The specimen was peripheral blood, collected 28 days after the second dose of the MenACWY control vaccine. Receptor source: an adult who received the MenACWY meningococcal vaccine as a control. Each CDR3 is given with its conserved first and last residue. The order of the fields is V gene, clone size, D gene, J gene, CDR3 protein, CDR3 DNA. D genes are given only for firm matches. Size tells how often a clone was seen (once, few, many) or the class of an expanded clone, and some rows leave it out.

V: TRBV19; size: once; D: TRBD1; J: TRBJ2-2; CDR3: CASEAGGFTGELFF; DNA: TGTGCCAGTGAGGCAGGGGGCTTTACCGGGGAGCTGTTTTTT
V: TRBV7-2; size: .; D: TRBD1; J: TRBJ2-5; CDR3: CASSFTGAETQYF; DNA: TGTGCCAGCAGCTTCACAGGGGCCGAGACCCAGTACTTC
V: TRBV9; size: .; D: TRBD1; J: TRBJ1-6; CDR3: CASSRGQLNSPLHF; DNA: TGTGCCAGCAGCCGGGGACAGTTAAATTCACCCCTCCACTTT
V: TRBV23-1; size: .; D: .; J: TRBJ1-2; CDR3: CASRTRITGLCYTF; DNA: TGCGCCAGCAGGACGCGTATTACAGGTCTATGCTACACCTTC
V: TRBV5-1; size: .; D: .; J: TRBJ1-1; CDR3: CASSSSVNTEAFF; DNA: TGCGCCAGCAGCTCATCAGTGAACACTGAAGCTTTCTTT
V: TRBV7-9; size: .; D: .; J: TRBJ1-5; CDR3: CASGDSGSQPQHF; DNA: TGTGCCAGCGGCGACAGTGGTAGCCAGCCCCAGCATTTT
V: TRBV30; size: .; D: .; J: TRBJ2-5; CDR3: CAWSVSGPEYF; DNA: TGTGCCTGGAGTGTGTCAGGGCCCGAATACTTC
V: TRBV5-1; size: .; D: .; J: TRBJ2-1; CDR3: CASSWPVEAGGHEQFF; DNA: TGCGCCAGCAGCTGGCCCGTGGAAGCCGGCGGTCATGAGCAGTTCTTC
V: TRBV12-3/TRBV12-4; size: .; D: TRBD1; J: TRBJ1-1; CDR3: CASSLSGGEAFF; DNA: TGTGCCAGCAGTTTATCAGGGGGCGAAGCTTTCTTT
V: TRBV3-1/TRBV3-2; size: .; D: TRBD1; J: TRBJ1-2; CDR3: CASSPQTGTSRYFNYGYTF; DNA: TGTGCCAGCAGCCCCCAGACAGGGACAAGCCGATATTTTAACTATGGCTACACCTTC
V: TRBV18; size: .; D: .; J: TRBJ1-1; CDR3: CASSPLAREAFF; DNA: TGTGCCAGCTCACCGCTGGCCCGTGAAGCTTTCTTT
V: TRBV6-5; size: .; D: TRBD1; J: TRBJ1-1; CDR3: CASSYWATGETEAFF; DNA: TGTGCCAGCAGTTACTGGGCTACAGGGGAAACTGAAGCTTTCTTT
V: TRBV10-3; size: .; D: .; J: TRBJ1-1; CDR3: CAIMRQEKGTEAFF; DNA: TGTGCCATCATGCGCCAGGAGAAAGGCACTGAAGCTTTCTTT
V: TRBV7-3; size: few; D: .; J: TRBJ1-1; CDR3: CASSDFGVHTEAFF; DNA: TGTGCCAGCAGCGATTTCGGGGTCCACACTGAAGCTTTCTTT
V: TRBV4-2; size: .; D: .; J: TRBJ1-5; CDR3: CASSQDVAGYQPQHF; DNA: TGTGCCAGCAGCCAAGATGTGGCAGGGTATCAGCCCCAGCATTTT
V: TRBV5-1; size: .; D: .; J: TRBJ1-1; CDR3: CASSLEQGRTEAFF; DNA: TGCGCCAGCAGCTTGGAACAGGGCAGGACTGAAGCTTTCTTT